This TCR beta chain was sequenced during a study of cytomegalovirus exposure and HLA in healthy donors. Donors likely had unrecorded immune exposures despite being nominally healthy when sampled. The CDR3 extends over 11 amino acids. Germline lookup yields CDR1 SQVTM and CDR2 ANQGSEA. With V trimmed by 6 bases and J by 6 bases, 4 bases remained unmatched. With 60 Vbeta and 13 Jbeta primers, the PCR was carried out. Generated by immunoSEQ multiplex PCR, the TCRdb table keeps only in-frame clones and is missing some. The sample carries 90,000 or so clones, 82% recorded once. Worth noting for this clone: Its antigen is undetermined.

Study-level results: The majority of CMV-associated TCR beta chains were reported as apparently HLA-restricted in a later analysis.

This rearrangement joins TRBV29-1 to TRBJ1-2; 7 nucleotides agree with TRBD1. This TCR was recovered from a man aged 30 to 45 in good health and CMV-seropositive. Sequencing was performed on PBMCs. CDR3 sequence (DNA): TGCAGCGTATCGACAGGGAATGGCTACACCTTC. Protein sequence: CSVSTGNGYTF.